The 7 T cell receptor beta chains in this list originate from one sample, sequenced in a study of T cells in Graves' hyperthyroidism and ophthalmopathy. Amplification of TCR beta CDR3 regions was performed using RNA transcripts as template. TCR CDR3 underwent first-round RT-PCR with the HTBI primer set. TCRdb redid the calling of the multiplex PCR reads with MiXCR, one entry per CDR3 protein. The data hold about 600,000 distinct CDR3 sequences, with about 16% observed a single time. The sequencing input was blood. The source of these receptors is a woman aged 40 to 50 with Graves' ophthalmopathy.

This clonotype was counted a few times. V is TRBV18 and J is TRBJ1-4; D gene uncertain. V dropped 2 bases and J dropped 8 bases, with 24 bases sitting between them. The CDR3 has 18 amino acids. Germline assignment: CDR1 KGHSH and CDR2 LQKENI. Here the CDR3 DNA reads TGTGCCAGCTCACCATCATTAGGTCTCGCCCACGCTCCGGAAAAACTGTTTTTT. Encoded protein: CASSPSLGLAHAPEKLFF.

This clonotype was counted only a few times. This chain joins TRBV5-5 and TRBJ2-1; no reliable D call. The CDR3 length is 15 residues. V gave up 1 base and J gave up 0 bases, with 8 bases separating them. Germline V gives CDR1 SGHKS, CDR2 YYEKEE (reference sequence). The CDR3, as DNA: TGTGCCAGCAGCTTGACAATTGGCTCCTACAATGAGCAGTTCTTC. Translation: CASSLTIGSYNEQFF.

This clonotype has ten or more counts. The DNA of the CDR3 is TGTGCCAGCAGCTTAGCCCTGGACTATCCCACAGATACGCAGTATTTT. Its translation: CASSLALDYPTDTQYF. The rearrangement joins TRBV7-2 to TRBJ2-3; TRBD2 might be the D (6 bases). Germline V CDR1 and CDR2: SGHTA, FQGNSA. This CDR3 has 16 amino acids. Trimming cost V 0 bases and J 2 bases, with 12 bases left between them.

The gene calls are TRBV6-1 and TRBJ2-7; 9 nucleotides line up with TRBD1. The CDR3 covers 17 residues. From germline, CDR1 is MNHNS and CDR2 SASEGT. J gave up 2 bases and V 6 bases, and 14 bases lay outside the gene matches. The CDR3 is CASSSDRGLMGTYEQYF. In nucleotides, the CDR3 is TGTGCCAGCAGCTCGGACAGGGGATTGATGGGAACCTACGAGCAGTACTTC.

In this sample, this clonotype turned up many times. CDR3 sequence (DNA): TGTGCCAGCAGCGGAGATCTGACAGGGTTCTCTGGAAACACCATATATTTT. Protein: CASSGDLTGFSGNTIYF. V usage is TRBV9 and J usage is TRBJ1-3; TRBD1 aligns across 7 bases. The CDR3 is 17 amino acids. V shed 3 bases and J 0 bases; nucleotides not matched to a gene: 9. Germline CDR1 is SGDLS and CDR2 is YYNGEE.

Comment on this clonotype: A read error is possible here, since a much larger clone lies one base away. CDR3 sequence: CASSSEGKLGYSYTF. The CDR3 coding sequence is TGTGCCAGCAGTTCCGAGGGGAAGTTGGGATATAGCTACACCTTC. This chain links TRBV12-3 or TRBV12-4 with TRBJ1-2; TRBD1 is a possible D gene (5 bases). V dropped 4 bases and J dropped 9 bases, with 21 bases sitting between them. CDR3 length: 15 residues.

This clonotype appeared a few times. This chain connects TRBV20-1 to TRBJ1-2; D unresolved. CDR1 is DFQATT, CDR2 SNEGSKA, per germline (reference sequence). Trimming cost V 0 bases and J 3 bases, with 11 bases left between them. The length of the CDR3 is 14 residues. The CDR3: CSARDEPDDYGYTF. The CDR3, as DNA: TGCAGTGCTAGAGATGAGCCAGATGACTATGGCTACACCTTC.